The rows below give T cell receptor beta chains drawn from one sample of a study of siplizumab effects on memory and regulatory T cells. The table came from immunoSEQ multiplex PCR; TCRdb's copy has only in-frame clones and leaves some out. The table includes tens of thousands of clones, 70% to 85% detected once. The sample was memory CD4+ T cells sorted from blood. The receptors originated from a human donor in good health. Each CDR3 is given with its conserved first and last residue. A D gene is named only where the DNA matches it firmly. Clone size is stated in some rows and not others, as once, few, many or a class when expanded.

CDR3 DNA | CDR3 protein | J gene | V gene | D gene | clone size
TGTGCCAGCAGCTTGCCCTCGGGCTCGGGAGGAGGTGAGCAGTTCTTC | CASSLPSGSGGGEQFF | TRBJ2-1 | TRBV5-6 | TRBD2 | NA
TGTGCCACCTATCGGGACAGGGGGCTTTCTGGGGCCAACGTCCTGACTTTC | CATYRDRGLSGANVLTF | TRBJ2-6 | TRBV15 | TRBD1 | NA
TGTGCCAGCAGTCCCGCGGGCCTATATGGCTACACCTTC | CASSPAGLYGYTF | TRBJ1-2 | TRBV28 | NA | NA
TGTGCCAGCAGCGGTCGGGAGAGGGCTGGGAACACTGAAGCTTTCTTT | CASSGRERAGNTEAFF | TRBJ1-1 | TRBV28 | NA | NA
TGTGCCACCAGCAGAGGACAGGGGGCTCCCCTTTTGTACGAGCAGTACTTC | CATSRGQGAPLLYEQYF | TRBJ2-7 | TRBV15 | TRBD1 | NA
TGTGCCAGCAGTAAAGTTCCAGGAGATCAGCCCCAGCATTTT | CASSKVPGDQPQHF | TRBJ1-5 | TRBV6-4 | NA | once
TGTGCCAGCCTGTTCGAGTATAATTCACCCCTCCACTTT | CASLFEYNSPLHF | TRBJ1-6 | TRBV28 | NA | NA
TGTGCCACCAGCAGAGATACAGGTGAGCAGTTCTTC | CATSRDTGEQFF | TRBJ2-1 | TRBV15 | NA | NA
TGTGCCAGCAGCTTAGCGACGAGGAGCACAGATACGCAGTATTTT | CASSLATRSTDTQYF | TRBJ2-3 | TRBV7-8 | NA | NA
TGCGCCAGCAGCTTGGCGCACAGGGGGAACACTGAAGCTTTCTTT | CASSLAHRGNTEAFF | TRBJ1-1 | TRBV5-1 | TRBD1 | NA
TGTGCCAGTAGTATAGGGGGTTGGGTTACCGATCAGCCCCAGCATTTT | CASSIGGWVTDQPQHF | TRBJ1-5 | TRBV19 | NA | NA
TGTGCCAGCAGTTTAGGGATAGTTCTCAATGAGCAGTTCTTC | CASSLGIVLNEQFF | TRBJ2-1 | TRBV28 | NA | NA
TGTGCCAGCAGTTTATCGACGGGACAGGGAAACTATGGCTACACCTTC | CASSLSTGQGNYGYTF | TRBJ1-2 | TRBV27 | TRBD1 | NA
TGCGCCAGCAGCCAATTCCCCGTCGGAAAACTGTTTTTT | CASSQFPVGKLFF | TRBJ1-4 | TRBV4-3 | NA | NA
TGTGCCAGCAGCGGACGACAAATAGATACGCAGTATTTT | CASSGRQIDTQYF | TRBJ2-3 | TRBV7-2 | NA | NA
TGTGCCAGCTCACCACCTGACTCACCCCTCCACTTT | CASSPPDSPLHF | TRBJ1-6 | TRBV18 | NA | NA
TGCGCCAGCAGCTTTAGCGGGAATGAGCAGTTCTTC | CASSFSGNEQFF | TRBJ2-1 | TRBV5-1 | TRBD2 | NA
TGTGCCAGCAGCTTATTTGGTAGAACCACCCAAGAGACCCAGTACTTC | CASSLFGRTTQETQYF | TRBJ2-5 | TRBV7-9 | NA | NA
TGTGCCTGGAGCCACATCCGGGGCTACACCTTC | CAWSHIRGYTF | TRBJ1-2 | TRBV30 | NA | NA
TGCGCCAGCAGCTTGGACTCCCTCGGGCCCTACGAGCAGTACTTC | CASSLDSLGPYEQYF | TRBJ2-7 | TRBV5-1 | NA | NA
TGTGCCAGCTCACCGGAGGGACGGTTGAACACTGAAGCTTTCTTT | CASSPEGRLNTEAFF | TRBJ1-1 | TRBV18 | NA | NA
TGCGCCAGCACCGACGGACAGGGGGGGGCGGGCAATCAGCCCCAGCATTTT | CASTDGQGGAGNQPQHF | TRBJ1-5 | TRBV10-2 | TRBD1 | NA
TGTGCCAGCAGCTTCGGGGGGCTTAATGGCTACACCTTC | CASSFGGLNGYTF | TRBJ1-2 | TRBV7-2 | NA | NA
TGTGCCAGCAGCCTACAGACTAGCACAGATACGCAGTATTTT | CASSLQTSTDTQYF | TRBJ2-3 | TRBV11-3 | NA | few
TGTGCCAGCAGTGATCAGGATAAGAACACTGAAGCTTTCTTT | CASSDQDKNTEAFF | TRBJ1-1 | TRBV6-5 | NA | NA
TGTGCTAGTGGTCCAGGACAGAGAAACACTGAAGCTTTCTTT | CASGPGQRNTEAFF | TRBJ1-1 | TRBV12-5 | NA | NA
TGTGCCAGTAGTAGGGGGTCGGTCCGGGGTAACTATGGCTACACCTTC | CASSRGSVRGNYGYTF | TRBJ1-2 | TRBV19 | NA | NA
TGTGCCAGCAGCTTGGGGGAGGGCGGGGAGCTGTTTTTT | CASSLGEGGELFF | TRBJ2-2 | TRBV5-4 | TRBD2 | NA
TGTGCCAGCAGCTTGGGCGGGTCGGGCTTCTATGGCTACACCTTC | CASSLGGSGFYGYTF | TRBJ1-2 | TRBV5-5 | NA | once
TGTGCCAGCAGTCCTACTGCGGATACGCAGTATTTT | CASSPTADTQYF | TRBJ2-3 | TRBV5-4 | NA | NA
TGTGCCAGCAGTAAATGGGCCGCGAACACTGAAGCTTTCTTT | CASSKWAANTEAFF | TRBJ1-1 | TRBV27 | NA | few
TGCGCCAGCAGCCTTTCGGGGGGCCCAACGATCCAAGAGACCCAGTACTTC | CASSLSGGPTIQETQYF | TRBJ2-5 | TRBV5-1 | NA | NA
TGTGCCAGTAGTATCGGTGTGGGTTACGGAAACACCATATATTTT | CASSIGVGYGNTIYF | TRBJ1-3 | TRBV19 | NA | NA
TGTGCCAGCAGTCGGACAGGGAACAATGAAAAACTGTTTTTT | CASSRTGNNEKLFF | TRBJ1-4 | TRBV6-6 | TRBD1 | NA
TGTGCCAGCAGCGCCTTCTCTGGGGCCAACGTCCTGACTTTC | CASSAFSGANVLTF | TRBJ2-6 | TRBV7-3 | NA | NA
TGCGCCAGCAGCTTGGGACACCAGAACACCGGGGAGCTGTTTTTT | CASSLGHQNTGELFF | TRBJ2-2 | TRBV5-1 | NA | NA
TGTGCCAGCAGCTCGGGCCCAGTCATCCAGCCCCAGCATTTT | CASSSGPVIQPQHF | TRBJ1-5 | TRBV5-4 | NA | NA
TGTGCCAGCAGCCAAGAGTTCGCGGGGGGACCCTACAATGAGCAGTTCTTC | CASSQEFAGGPYNEQFF | TRBJ2-1 | TRBV14 | TRBD2 | NA
TGTGCCAGCAGTGACGAAGTTAGCAATCAGCCCCAGCATTTT | CASSDEVSNQPQHF | TRBJ1-5 | TRBV2 | NA | once
TGTGCCAGCAGCGATTACGGGGGGGCATGGGGCAATGAGCAGTTCTTC | CASSDYGGAWGNEQFF | TRBJ2-1 | TRBV11-3 | TRBD2 | NA
TGTGCCACCCCTATTCACCGGGGGGCCTCCACCGGGGAGCTGTTTTTT | CATPIHRGASTGELFF | TRBJ2-2 | TRBV15 | NA | NA
TGTGCCAGCAGACCAGCCACCGGGACAGGGGGACGCGAGCAGTACTTC | CASRPATGTGGREQYF | TRBJ2-7 | TRBV28 | TRBD1 | NA
TGTGCCAGCTCACCACTTAAAAAGCAGGGCGGGGACTATGGCTACACCTTC | CASSPLKKQGGDYGYTF | TRBJ1-2 | TRBV18 | NA | NA
TGTGCCACCTGTTGTCCTCCCGGGACAGGGAGGGACCGGGGAGCTGTTTTT | CATCCPPGTGRDRGAVF | TRBJ2-2 | TRBV15 | TRBD1 | NA
TGTGCCAGCAGCGGGACTAGCGGGGGCAGAGGGGGCAAAAACATTCAGTACTTC | CASSGTSGGRGGKNIQYF | TRBJ2-4 | TRBV2 | TRBD2 | NA
TGTGCCAGCAGCTCCGACAAGGGGAGCGAGACCCAGTACTTC | CASSSDKGSETQYF | TRBJ2-5 | TRBV7-9 | NA | NA
TGTGCCAGCAGCTTGGGGGACAGGGGTCCGGTCGGGGCTTTCTTT | CASSLGDRGPVGAFF | TRBJ1-1 | TRBV5-6 | TRBD1 | NA
TGTGCCAGCAGCTCATCCCCCGGGGGTGGAAGCAATCAGCCCCAGCATTTT | CASSSSPGGGSNQPQHF | TRBJ1-5 | TRBV7-9 | NA | NA
TGCGCCAGCAGCCATGGGGGCTTGACAACAGATACGCAGTATTTT | CASSHGGLTTDTQYF | TRBJ2-3 | TRBV4-3 | NA | once
TGTGCCAGCCGCGGCCTGGGGAACACTGAAGCTTTCTTT | CASRGLGNTEAFF | TRBJ1-1 | TRBV6-6 | NA | NA
TGTGCCAGCAGCTTGGGACATCCGAACACCGGGGAGCTGTTTTTT | CASSLGHPNTGELFF | TRBJ2-2 | TRBV5-6 | NA | NA
TGTGCCAGCAGCGTAGAGCCGACAGAGACCTACGAGCAGTACTTC | CASSVEPTETYEQYF | TRBJ2-7 | TRBV9 | NA | NA
TGTGCCAGCAGTTTAGGGAGCGCCCGCTCCCGCGAGCAGTTCTTC | CASSLGSARSREQFF | TRBJ2-1 | TRBV28 | NA | NA